Listed below are T cell receptor beta chains from one sample, sequenced in a study of T cells after yellow fever vaccination. TCRdb processed the 5' RACE reads anew with MiXCR; each CDR3 protein has one entry. The sample consists of 200,000 to 250,000 distinct CDR3 sequences, approximately 3% of them appearing once. Here the sequenced sample was CD4+ T cells sorted from PBMCs, taken 10 days after the yellow fever booster vaccination. All receptors derive from a man aged 18 to 29 who received the YFV17D yellow fever vaccine. Both conserved end residues are part of each CDR3. Part of the rows lack a size; the others show once, few, many or a class for expanded clones.

V: TRBV6-2/TRBV6-3; J: TRBJ2-3; size: many; CDR3: CASSYSETGLAGSASTDTQYF
V: TRBV7-9; J: TRBJ2-5; size: many; CDR3: CASSRDVEETQYF
V: TRBV4-3; J: TRBJ1-2; size: few; CDR3: CASSQGTEGYTF
V: TRBV11-1; J: TRBJ2-4; size: few; CDR3: CASSLGILAKNIQYF
V: TRBV12-3/TRBV12-4; J: TRBJ2-2; size: -; CDR3: CASSIRGSNTGELFF
V: TRBV20-1; J: TRBJ2-1; size: many; CDR3: CSVWGDGNEQFF
V: TRBV4-3; J: TRBJ2-6; size: -; CDR3: CASSQGGGAHSGANVLTF
V: TRBV4-3; J: TRBJ1-1; size: few; CDR3: CASSQYTGGTEAFF
V: TRBV18; J: TRBJ1-1; size: -; CDR3: CASSRVGTGNTEAFF
V: TRBV2; J: TRBJ1-1; size: many; CDR3: CASRIPTGYTEAFF
V: TRBV7-2; J: TRBJ1-4; size: few; CDR3: CASSLVGSSNEKLFF
V: TRBV6-5; J: TRBJ1-2; size: many; CDR3: CASSYSGPPGYGYTF
V: TRBV12-3/TRBV12-4; J: TRBJ2-1; size: few; CDR3: CASSLTGRGLAGGYRGSYNEQFF
V: TRBV11-2; J: TRBJ2-3; size: many; CDR3: CASSLGGQGTNTQYF
V: TRBV12-3/TRBV12-4; J: TRBJ1-2; size: -; CDR3: CASSSDRGRYGYTF
V: TRBV7-2; J: TRBJ2-1; size: -; CDR3: CASSLVLGEEQFF
V: TRBV7-8; J: TRBJ2-2; size: -; CDR3: CASSNGPNTGELFF
V: TRBV15; J: TRBJ2-3; size: few; CDR3: CATSRDKQILTDTQYF
V: TRBV9; J: TRBJ1-3; size: -; CDR3: CASSVDQGRSGNTIYF
V: TRBV20-1; J: TRBJ2-2; size: many; CDR3: CSARGPSGGAGTGELFF
V: TRBV7-2; J: TRBJ2-1; size: many; CDR3: CASSLFWTSGGGDEQFF
V: TRBV20-1; J: TRBJ1-5; size: -; CDR3: CSASKVGTGVNQPQHF
V: TRBV7-2; J: TRBJ2-1; size: many; CDR3: CASSSAVGLAGGGYNEQFF
V: TRBV18; J: TRBJ2-3; size: -; CDR3: CASSPPGMADTQYF
V: TRBV29-1; J: TRBJ1-1; size: -; CDR3: CSVAATVNTEAFF
V: TRBV7-3; J: TRBJ2-1; size: many; CDR3: CASSLNSGGYNEQFF
V: TRBV28; J: TRBJ2-3; size: few; CDR3: CASSTSGSGTDTQYF